The sequence of this TCR beta chain was determined in a study of blood T cell repertoires in COVID-19 (dated by TCRdb to 2020 to 2022). The study in broad terms: The collaborator samples originated in the United States, Italy and Spain and spanned the acute and convalescent phases of COVID-19. Deeply sampled blood TCRbeta repertoires from subjects exposed to, actively infected with, or recovered from COVID-19 were included in the dataset. The repertoires were released in a freely available public database intended as a resource for research on the immune response to SARS-CoV-2. The sample metadata nearly always contained a de-identified subject ID, COVID-19 status, age in years and sex. Where available, HLA class I and class II types were obtained from metadata supplied by the sample provider rather than from assay-based typing. Samples came from the ongoing ImmuneRACE study (first 160 participants) plus 1,254 subjects from 6 global collaborators. The prospective study material was composed of cDNA or gDNA derived from T cells, B-cell-depleted T cells, or PBMCs. General findings and caveats noted by the study authors: The amount of clinical and demographic metadata varied by source and participant and was provided uncurated.

The immunoSEQ Assay, a bias-controlled multiplex PCR, was used to amplify TCRbeta CDR3 regions from genomic DNA. On the authors' methods: The number of nucleated cells in each sample was estimated by amplification of reference gene primers within the assay. To quantify the absolute abundance of each unique TCRbeta CDR3 rearrangement, sequence reads were collapsed and filtered. For each sample, productive Simpson clonality was calculated as the square root of Simpson's diversity index over productive rearrangements. TCRdb mirrors the immuneACCESS table, restricted to in-frame sequences. Some clones are absent from its copies; in checked studies, under half trace to an unresolved V gene, and the reason for the others is unknown. V and J calls and clone size follow that table, whereas D and trimming were derived from the DNA. Within this sample are about 140,000 clones, with about 84% of them counted one time only. The ten largest clones represent 5.5% to 7% of the sample.

Whole blood was collected in K2EDTA tubes by collaborating institutions according to the institutions' own protocols. Collaborator samples were shipped for TCRbeta analysis as frozen whole blood, isolated PBMCs, or DNA extracted from either sample type. Turning to this clone: Its target antigen remains unknown. Nothing much larger sits one base from this clone, and base qualities are not available. Other DNA sequences from this sample encode an identical CDR3 as well.

V drops 4 bases and J drops 3 bases, leaving 10 bases in between. CDR1 is given as LNHDA and CDR2 as SQIVND, both from the germline V gene (reference sequence). The CDR3 runs 14 residues from the cysteine to the phenylalanine. The retained sequence is limited to the CDR3, 42 bases, with the frame set at the first base. What was sequenced was peripheral blood. The chain is made from TRBV19 and TRBJ1-5; no confident D gene assignment can be made. The sequence was collected from a human donor in a cohort sampled during active COVID-19. CDR3 protein: CASSRGGLNQPQHF. DNA sequence: TGTGCCAGTAGTAGAGGCGGTCTCAATCAGCCCCAGCATTTT.